A selection of T cell receptor beta chains follows, all from one sample in a study of cytomegalovirus exposure and HLA in healthy donors. Measured with immunoSEQ multiplex PCR; TCRdb has only the in-frame clones, and not every one. Counted here are about 120,000 clones, 74% occurring once; the ten biggest clones make up around 10%. Sequenced input: PBMCs. All receptors come from a woman aged 45-65 years in good health and CMV-seropositive. CDR3s include the opening cysteine and the closing phenylalanine or tryptophan. Fields, in order: V gene, D gene, clone size, CDR3 length, J gene, CDR3 protein, CDR3 DNA. The D gene is left open where the match is weak. Size is omitted from some rows. Given values are once, few, many or a class for expanded clones.

V gene: TRBV18; D gene: -; clone size: -; CDR3 length: 15; J gene: TRBJ2-7; CDR3 protein: CASSRVGDSSYEQYF; CDR3 DNA: TGTGCCAGCTCCCGGGTCGGGGATAGCTCCTACGAGCAGTACTTC
V gene: TRBV4-3; D gene: TRBD1; clone size: -; CDR3 length: 15; J gene: TRBJ2-3; CDR3 protein: CASSQMTGSTDTQYF; CDR3 DNA: TGCGCCAGCAGCCAAATGACAGGGAGCACAGATACGCAGTATTTT
V gene: TRBV7-7; D gene: -; clone size: -; CDR3 length: 13; J gene: TRBJ2-5; CDR3 protein: CASSPENLGTQYF; CDR3 DNA: TGTGCCAGCAGCCCGGAGAATCTAGGGACCCAGTACTTC
V gene: TRBV7-2; D gene: TRBD2; clone size: -; CDR3 length: 16; J gene: TRBJ2-1; CDR3 protein: CASSPLAGGGSNEQFF; CDR3 DNA: TGTGCCAGCAGCCCACTGGCGGGGGGCGGAAGCAATGAGCAGTTCTTC
V gene: TRBV27; D gene: TRBD1; clone size: -; CDR3 length: 16; J gene: TRBJ1-3; CDR3 protein: CASSSGQWGSGNTIYF; CDR3 DNA: TGTGCCAGCAGTTCGGGACAGTGGGGCTCTGGAAACACCATATATTTT
V gene: TRBV7-3; D gene: -; clone size: -; CDR3 length: 13; J gene: TRBJ2-1; CDR3 protein: CATASASLGEQFF; CDR3 DNA: TGTGCCACAGCAAGCGCTAGCTTGGGTGAGCAGTTCTTC
V gene: TRBV27; D gene: TRBD2; clone size: -; CDR3 length: 14; J gene: TRBJ2-1; CDR3 protein: CASSHPAGANEQFF; CDR3 DNA: TGTGCCAGCAGCCACCCAGCGGGGGCTAATGAGCAGTTCTTC
V gene: TRBV11-2; D gene: -; clone size: -; CDR3 length: 15; J gene: TRBJ1-2; CDR3 protein: CASSLGAGLGGGYTF; CDR3 DNA: TGTGCCAGCAGCTTAGGTGCAGGACTGGGGGGTGGCTACACCTTC
V gene: TRBV28; D gene: TRBD1; clone size: few; CDR3 length: 13; J gene: TRBJ2-4; CDR3 protein: CASSGTVKNIQYF; CDR3 DNA: TGTGCCAGCTCCGGGACAGTAAAAAACATTCAGTACTTC
V gene: TRBV27; D gene: TRBD1; clone size: few; CDR3 length: 14; J gene: TRBJ1-6; CDR3 protein: CASSQDRAGSPLHF; CDR3 DNA: TGTGCCAGCAGTCAGGACAGGGCGGGTTCACCCCTCCACTTT
V gene: TRBV7-2; D gene: -; clone size: -; CDR3 length: 13; J gene: TRBJ1-1; CDR3 protein: CASSIPPGTEAFF; CDR3 DNA: TGTGCCAGCAGCATCCCGCCCGGCACTGAAGCTTTCTTT
V gene: TRBV28; D gene: TRBD1; clone size: -; CDR3 length: 14; J gene: TRBJ1-2; CDR3 protein: CASSPRQGNYGYTF; CDR3 DNA: TGTGCCAGCAGCCCTAGACAGGGGAACTATGGCTACACCTTC
V gene: TRBV19; D gene: -; clone size: -; CDR3 length: 13; J gene: TRBJ1-2; CDR3 protein: CASRDRIFYGYTF; CDR3 DNA: TGTGCCAGTAGGGACAGAATCTTCTATGGCTACACCTTC
V gene: TRBV5-1; D gene: TRBD1; clone size: -; CDR3 length: 18; J gene: TRBJ2-2; CDR3 protein: CASSFRDRRLGNTGELFF; CDR3 DNA: TGCGCCAGCAGCTTCCGGGACAGGAGACTCGGGAACACCGGGGAGCTGTTTTTT
V gene: TRBV4-1; D gene: TRBD1; clone size: -; CDR3 length: 17; J gene: TRBJ2-2; CDR3 protein: CASSPFPGQGAAGELFF; CDR3 DNA: TGCGCCAGCAGCCCCTTCCCCGGACAGGGCGCGGCCGGGGAGCTGTTTTTT
V gene: TRBV7-8; D gene: TRBD1; clone size: -; CDR3 length: 15; J gene: TRBJ1-1; CDR3 protein: CASSQQTGVNTEAFF; CDR3 DNA: TGTGCCAGCAGCCAACAGACAGGGGTGAACACTGAAGCTTTCTTT
V gene: TRBV5-4; D gene: TRBD2; clone size: -; CDR3 length: 17; J gene: TRBJ2-5; CDR3 protein: CASSLAPGLGSQETQYF; CDR3 DNA: TGTGCCAGCAGCTTGGCCCCAGGACTAGGATCTCAAGAGACCCAGTACTTC
V gene: TRBV29-1; D gene: -; clone size: -; CDR3 length: 14; J gene: TRBJ2-7; CDR3 protein: CSVDQGGASYEQYF; CDR3 DNA: TGCAGCGTTGATCAGGGGGGCGCCTCCTACGAGCAGTACTTC
V gene: TRBV13; D gene: TRBD2; clone size: -; CDR3 length: 17; J gene: TRBJ2-3; CDR3 protein: CASSQQEGLAGEGAQYF; CDR3 DNA: TGTGCCAGCAGCCAACAGGAGGGACTAGCGGGAGAAGGGGCGCAGTATTTT
V gene: TRBV29-1; D gene: -; clone size: -; CDR3 length: 13; J gene: TRBJ1-1; CDR3 protein: CSAQELGWTEAFF; CDR3 DNA: TGCAGCGCCCAAGAACTAGGGTGGACTGAAGCTTTCTTT
V gene: TRBV2; D gene: -; clone size: -; CDR3 length: 14; J gene: TRBJ1-4; CDR3 protein: CASQNRVQDEKLFF; CDR3 DNA: TGTGCCAGCCAGAACAGGGTTCAGGATGAAAAACTGTTTTTT
V gene: TRBV28; D gene: -; clone size: -; CDR3 length: 15; J gene: TRBJ1-4; CDR3 protein: CASSTQTGLNEKLFF; CDR3 DNA: TGTGCCAGCAGCACCCAGACAGGACTCAATGAAAAACTGTTTTTT
V gene: TRBV5-4; D gene: TRBD1; clone size: -; CDR3 length: 16; J gene: TRBJ2-3; CDR3 protein: CASSPGRDRGTDTQYF; CDR3 DNA: TGTGCCAGCAGCCCTGGCAGGGACAGGGGAACAGATACGCAGTATTTT
V gene: TRBV6-5; D gene: -; clone size: -; CDR3 length: 15; J gene: TRBJ1-5; CDR3 protein: CASSRDIGSTQPQHF; CDR3 DNA: TGTGCCAGCAGTCGGGACATAGGGAGCACTCAGCCCCAGCATTTT
V gene: TRBV5-1; D gene: -; clone size: once; CDR3 length: 13; J gene: TRBJ2-5; CDR3 protein: CASSSFGGETQYF; CDR3 DNA: TGCGCCAGCAGCTCCTTCGGAGGCGAGACCCAGTACTTC
V gene: TRBV5-1; D gene: -; clone size: few; CDR3 length: 13; J gene: TRBJ2-5; CDR3 protein: CASSLGGEETQYF; CDR3 DNA: TGCGCCAGCAGTCTTGGCGGGGAAGAGACCCAGTACTTC
V gene: TRBV7-6; D gene: -; clone size: many; CDR3 length: 13; J gene: TRBJ2-7; CDR3 protein: CASSAGPNYEQYF; CDR3 DNA: TGTGCCAGCAGCGCCGGTCCAAATTACGAGCAGTACTTC
V gene: TRBV10-3; D gene: TRBD1; clone size: -; CDR3 length: 14; J gene: TRBJ2-2; CDR3 protein: CAIRQGANTGELFF; CDR3 DNA: TGTGCCATCAGACAGGGGGCAAACACCGGGGAGCTGTTTTTT
V gene: TRBV19; D gene: -; clone size: once; CDR3 length: 13; J gene: TRBJ1-1; CDR3 protein: CASSRGGNTEAFF; CDR3 DNA: TGTGCCAGTAGTCGAGGGGGGAACACTGAAGCTTTCTTT
V gene: TRBV19; D gene: -; clone size: -; CDR3 length: 14; J gene: TRBJ2-7; CDR3 protein: CASSRGADSYEQYF; CDR3 DNA: TGTGCCAGTAGTCGCGGCGCAGACTCCTACGAGCAGTACTTC
V gene: TRBV27; D gene: TRBD1; clone size: few; CDR3 length: 16; J gene: TRBJ1-2; CDR3 protein: CASSLGGGASNYGYTF; CDR3 DNA: TGTGCCAGCAGTTTAGGAGGGGGCGCCTCTAACTATGGCTACACCTTC
V gene: TRBV9; D gene: TRBD1; clone size: once; CDR3 length: 14; J gene: TRBJ2-7; CDR3 protein: CASSPGTGAYEQYF; CDR3 DNA: TGTGCCAGCAGCCCCGGGACAGGGGCCTACGAGCAGTACTTC
V gene: TRBV19; D gene: TRBD1; clone size: -; CDR3 length: 13; J gene: TRBJ2-7; CDR3 protein: CASSAGDRARQYF; CDR3 DNA: TGTGCCAGTAGTGCGGGGGACAGGGCCAGGCAGTACTTC
V gene: TRBV30; D gene: TRBD1; clone size: -; CDR3 length: 15; J gene: TRBJ2-1; CDR3 protein: CAWSVLDRGIYEQFF; CDR3 DNA: TGTGCCTGGAGTGTTCTGGACAGGGGAATTTATGAGCAGTTCTTC
V gene: TRBV6-7; D gene: -; clone size: -; CDR3 length: 15; J gene: TRBJ1-1; CDR3 protein: CASSHPGGKNTEAFF; CDR3 DNA: TGTGCCAGCAGTCATCCCGGGGGGAAGAACACTGAAGCTTTCTTT
V gene: TRBV18; D gene: -; clone size: -; CDR3 length: 15; J gene: TRBJ1-1; CDR3 protein: CASSPLQGTGTEAFF; CDR3 DNA: TGTGCCAGCTCACCCCTCCAGGGAACCGGCACTGAAGCTTTCTTT
V gene: TRBV7-9; D gene: -; clone size: -; CDR3 length: 17; J gene: TRBJ2-1; CDR3 protein: CASSPSDVRIDYNEQFF; CDR3 DNA: TGTGCCAGCAGCCCTAGTGATGTGAGAATCGACTACAATGAGCAGTTCTTC